This T cell receptor beta chain was obtained from a study of T cell repertoires in cytomegalovirus infection. TCRdb recomputed calls from the reads with MiXCR, one row per CDR3 protein. The table has tens of thousands of distinct CDR3 sequences, 15% to 20% seen once; the top ten hold about 80%. Trimming took 6 bases from V and 3 from J, leaving 5 bases between them. This CDR3 contains 11 residues. On this clonotype itself: Its antigen is not known.

This chain uses TRBV12-3 or TRBV12-4 with TRBJ1-1, with D uncertain. The sequencing here drew on CD8+ T cells from cultured PBMCs, taken from culture after CMV antigen stimulation. The origin of this receptor is a human donor in good health (CMV status not recorded). Some clones in this sample may be carry-over from other donors' samples. The CDR3 coding sequence is TGTGCCAGCAGCTCCTACACTGAAGCTTTCTTT. It translates to CASSSYTEAFF.